The present entry profiles one TCR beta chain with its context. Other nucleotide sequences from this sample produce the same CDR3. In the authors' methods: Cell counts per sample came from amplifying reference gene primers. Assay: immunoSEQ multiplex PCR; the TCRdb copy retains only in-frame clones and omits some. V, J and clone size derive from that table, while D and trimming were established from the DNA sequence. The table lists about 160,000 clones, roughly 90% of them singletons. The sample is drawn from a study of blood T cell repertoires in COVID-19. This CDR3 has 15 residues. The germline V gene has CDR1 MDHEN and CDR2 SYDVKM. V dropped 6 bases and J dropped 9 bases, with 18 bases sitting between them.

This receptor was taken from a woman in her 70s with acute or convalescent COVID-19. The V gene is TRBV28, the J gene TRBJ1-6; possible D gene TRBD1, 6 bases. The sequenced sample was peripheral blood. This chain's CDR3 is CASSLNRAGLSPLHF. The CDR3 nucleotides are TGTGCCAGCAGCCTTAACAGGGCGGGTCTTTCACCCCTCCACTTT. Full variable domain (remainder filled in from reference TRBV28 and TRBJ1-6): DVKVTQSSRYLVKRTGEKVFLECVQDMDHENMFWYRQDPGLGLRLIYFSYDVKMKEKGDIPEGYSVSREKKERFSLILESASTNQTSMYLCASSLNRAGLSPLHFGNGTRLTVT.